This T cell receptor beta chain was recovered during a study of blood T cell repertoires in COVID-19. About the study: Samples of COVID-19 (acute and convalescent) were obtained from the United States, Italy and Spain. T cells, B-cell-depleted T cells, or PBMCs provided the cDNA or gDNA that served as material.

The CDR3 runs 15 residues. CDR1 LGHNA and CDR2 YSLEER come from the germline V gene. The ends lost 6 bases at V and 5 bases at J; junction bases unmatched: 8. Here immunoSEQ multiplex PCR was the method, and the copy in TCRdb shows in-frame clones only, minus some. The sample yields about 170,000 clones, approximately 86% seen once. Seattle cases were enrolled at active infection and followed longitudinally. The chain joins TRBV4-3 to TRBJ2-1, with TRBD2 identical over 9 bases. The TCR was taken from a woman aged 80 or over with COVID-19, enrolled during active disease. The sample consisted of peripheral blood. The CDR3 spells CASSYLAGKNNEQFF. In nucleotides, the CDR3 is TGCGCCAGCAGTTATCTAGCGGGAAAAAACAATGAGCAGTTCTTC.